Given below is one TCR beta chain in context. Its cognate antigen is unknown. Terminally differentiated effector memory CD45RA+ cells were excluded by CCR7 positive selection of CD45RO-negative cells. Splitting of each subset's genomic DNA was done evenly across several immunoSEQ plates. Clones were sequenced by immunoSEQ multiplex PCR, and TCRdb holds only the in-frame ones, with some missing. The table includes hundreds of thousands of clones, about 98% detected once. The record originates from a study of shared clonotypes between healthy human individuals. This CDR3 is built from 15 residues. Per germline, CDR1 SNHLY and CDR2 FYNNEI. Germline trimming cut 2 bases from V and 6 bases from J; bases unmatched to any gene: 5. Points from the study as a whole: In general, naive subsets displayed greater estimated richness than memory subsets did. Expectations were that clonotype sharing among donors would be affected by sequencing depth. When compared with the clonotypes that were shared by all four sorted-subset donors, the non-shared clonotypes turned out to have lower generation probabilities.

The sample was naive CD8+ T cells sorted from blood. The receptor's source is a man aged 30-40 years in good health. The rearrangement links TRBV2 to TRBJ2-3, with 10 nucleotides matching TRBD2. This chain's CDR3 is CASSELAGVADTQYF. Written as DNA, the CDR3 is TGTGCCAGCAGTGAACTAGCGGGAGTGGCGGATACGCAGTATTTT.